This T cell receptor beta chain was profiled in a study of PD-1 blockade in mismatch repair-deficient tumors. V lost 4 bases to trimming and J lost 8 bases; unmatched junction nucleotides: 17. Per germline, CDR1 SGHVS and CDR2 FQNEAQ. This CDR3 region has 18 residues. PCR or immunohistochemistry showed mismatch repair deficiency in every enrolled patient. About this clone: Antigen unknown.

Measured with immunoSEQ multiplex PCR; TCRdb has only the in-frame clones, and not every one. The sample comprises some 110,000 clones, approximately 80% of which are singletons, and 4.7% rests with the top ten. Study-wide findings and caveats: Tumor-resident clones, often undetectable pretreatment in blood, expanded then contracted after pembrolizumab.

This sequence originates from an adult with mismatch repair-deficient cancer. The sequencing here drew on peripheral blood, taken approximately 60 weeks after starting pembrolizumab. The chain uses TRBV7-8 and TRBJ2-3, with 11 bases aligning to TRBD1. CDR3 region: CASSSRGTGTGGRGTQYF. The CDR3 DNA is TGTGCCAGCAGCTCCCGTGGGACCGGGACAGGGGGACGGGGTACGCAGTATTTT.